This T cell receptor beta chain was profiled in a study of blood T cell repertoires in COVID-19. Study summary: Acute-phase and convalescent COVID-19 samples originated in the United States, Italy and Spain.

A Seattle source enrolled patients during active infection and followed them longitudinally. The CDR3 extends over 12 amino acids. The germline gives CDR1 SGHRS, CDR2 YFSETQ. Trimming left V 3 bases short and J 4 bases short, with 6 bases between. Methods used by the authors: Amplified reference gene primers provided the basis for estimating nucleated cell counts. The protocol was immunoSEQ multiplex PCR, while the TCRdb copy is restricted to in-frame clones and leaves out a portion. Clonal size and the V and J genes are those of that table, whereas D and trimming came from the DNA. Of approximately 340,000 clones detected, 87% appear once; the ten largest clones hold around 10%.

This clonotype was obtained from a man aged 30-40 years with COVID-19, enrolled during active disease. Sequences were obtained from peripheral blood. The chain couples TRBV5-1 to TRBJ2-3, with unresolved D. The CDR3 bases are TGCGCCAGCAGCTCCTTAGCAGATACGCAGTATTTT. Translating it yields CASSSLADTQYF.